This entry lists 17 T cell receptor beta chains sequenced from one sample in a study of blood T cell repertoires in COVID-19. Using immunoSEQ multiplex PCR, the repertoire was profiled, and TCRdb retains in-frame clones only, with some absent. The sample holds 120,000 to 150,000 clones; more than 80% are singletons and the top ten take 7.5% to 9.5%. Sequencing was performed on peripheral blood. All receptors derive from a human donor with acute or convalescent COVID-19. The donor label of this sample is uncertain.

The chain couples TRBV5-8 to TRBJ2-3; 7 positions agree with TRBD1. CDR1 is SGHTS and CDR2 is YDEGEE in the germline V gene. J gave up 3 bases and V 4 bases, and 11 bases lay outside the gene matches. This CDR3 is built from 16 residues. Written as DNA, the CDR3 is TGTGCCAGCAGCCCTGGAAGGGGGCGCCGGACAGATACGCAGTATTTT. This codes for CASSPGRGRRTDTQYF. Complete variable domain (other parts from reference TRBV5-8 and TRBJ2-3): EAGVTQSPTHLIKTRGQQATLRCSPISGHTSVYWYQQALGLGLQFLLWYDEGEERNRGNFPPRFSGRQFPNYSSELNVNALELEDSALYLCASSPGRGRRTDTQYFGPGTRLTVL.

This sequence joins TRBV29-1 and TRBJ2-3, with D tentatively TRBD1 (6 bases). V was shortened by 0 bases and J by 3 bases, with 10 bases between the two germline ends. The CDR3 sequence is 14 residues long. CDR1 and CDR2 (germline): SQVTM, ANQGSEA. The CDR3 loop reads CSVEDPTGTDTQYF. The CDR3 DNA reads as TGCAGCGTTGAAGATCCAACAGGGACAGATACGCAGTATTTT.

DNA for the CDR3: TGCGCCAGCAGCCCCGGGACAGGGCGCAATCAGCCCCAGCATTTT. It yields the protein CASSPGTGRNQPQHF. V gene TRBV5-1 combines with J gene TRBJ1-5; 9 bases are a match to TRBD1. The CDR3 spans 15 residues. The V and J ends lost 4 bases and 2 bases, in that order; junction bases with no gene match: 4. Per germline, CDR1 SGHRS and CDR2 YFSETQ. Filled out from reference TRBV5-1 and TRBJ1-5, the complete variable domain reads KAGVTQTPRYLIKTRGQQVTLSCSPISGHRSVSWYQQTPGQGLQFLFEYFSETQRNKGNFPGRFSGRQFSNSRSEMNVSTLELGDSALYLCASSPGTGRNQPQHFGDGTRLSIL.

The V gene is TRBV2, the J gene TRBJ2-1; D remains unclear. The V gene lost 7 bases and the J gene lost 10 bases, with 11 bases spanning the gap. CDR3 length: 11 amino acids. In germline, CDR1 is SNHLY, CDR2 FYNNEI. The chain's CDR3 is CASTKSREQFF. CDR3 nucleotides: TGTGCCAGCACTAAATCCAGGGAGCAGTTCTTC. The whole variable domain, remainder taken from reference TRBV2 and TRBJ2-1, is EPEVTQTPSHQVTQMGQEVILRCVPISNHLYFYWYRQILGQKVEFLVSFYNNEISEKSEIFDDQFSVERPDGSNFTLKIRSTKLEDSAMYFCASTKSREQFFGPGTRLTVL.

The chain employs TRBV7-9 and TRBJ2-7; unclear D gene. CDR3 length: 14 amino acids. Between the trimmed V and J ends, which lost 1 base and 2 bases, there was a span of 9 bases. CDR1 is SEHNR and CDR2 is FQNEAQ in the germline V gene (reference sequence). The CDR3 nucleotides read TGTGCCAGCAGCTTAGGGCAGGAACCCTACGAGCAGTACGTC. It yields the protein CASSLGQEPYEQYV.

The chain combines TRBV5-5 with TRBJ1-2; the D gene is possibly TRBD1 (5 bases). V lost 0 bases, J lost 2 bases, and 11 bases lay in between. The CDR3 runs to 15 residues. Germline values: CDR1 SGHKS, CDR2 YYEKEE (reference sequence). The CDR3 nucleotides read TGTGCCAGCAGCTTGGTCCAGGGAGGAAACTATGGCTACACCTTC. Amino acids: CASSLVQGGNYGYTF.

This clone was picked up a small number of times. The rearrangement uses TRBV13 and TRBJ2-3; 8 bases are shared with TRBD2. The CDR3 has 15 residues. Germline V gene lookup returns CDR1 PRHDT and CDR2 FYEKMQ (reference sequence). With 5 bases clipped from V and 2 bases from J, the junction kept 6 bases outside the gene matches. CDR3 coding DNA: TGTGCCAGCAGCCGGGGGGGCCTGTACACAGATACGCAGTATTTT. It codes for CASSRGGLYTDTQYF.

CDR3 nucleotides: TGTGCCAGCAGCACCACTAGCGGGGGGGCCGGCACAGATACGCAGTATTTT. Encoded protein: CASSTTSGGAGTDTQYF. The chain is built from TRBV9 and TRBJ2-3, with 13 positions matching TRBD2. After removal of 4 bases from V and 1 base from J, the junction contained 6 bases not matched to a gene. The CDR3 covers 17 residues. The V gene's germline CDR1 is SGDLS and CDR2 YYNGEE.

The gene calls are TRBV2 and TRBJ1-2; maybe TRBD1 (6 bases). V was trimmed by 10 bases and J by 2 bases, leaving 17 bases between them. The CDR3 extends over 14 amino acids. Germline CDR1 is SNHLY and CDR2 is FYNNEI. DNA for the CDR3: TGTGCCACCCAAAACGGGGGGCGCAACTATGGCTACACCTTC. It yields the protein CATQNGGRNYGYTF.

The chain employs TRBV5-1 and TRBJ2-2; 10 bases map to TRBD2. After removal of 3 bases from V and 7 bases from J, the junction contained 9 bases not matched to a gene. The length of the CDR3 is 16 residues. CDR1 is SGHRS and CDR2 is YFSETQ in the germline V gene. The CDR3 coding sequence is TGCGCCAGCAGCTCCCTAGGGCTAGCGGGGGACGGGGAGCTGTTTTTT. This encodes CASSSLGLAGDGELFF.

This chain joins TRBV23-1 and TRBJ1-1; 8 bases agree with TRBD1. TRBV23-1 is reported as an ORF; its role is uncertain. The CDR3 covers 17 residues. Trimming at V came to 2 bases and at J to 1 base, leaving 9 bases not matched to a gene. The CDR3 coding sequence is TGCGCCAGCAGTCAAGGAACCGACAGGGGATGGAACACTGAAGCTTTCTTT. This encodes CASSQGTDRGWNTEAFF.

J is TRBJ1-1 and V is TRBV6-1, with a weak D call TRBD1 (5 bases). The V gene lost 2 bases and the J gene lost 4 bases, with 14 bases spanning the gap. CDR3 size: 15 residues. The germline V gene has CDR1 MNHNS and CDR2 SASEGT. The CDR3 sequence: CASSEKDTRGTEAFF. In DNA, the CDR3 is TGTGCCAGCAGTGAAAAGGACACCCGAGGCACTGAAGCTTTCTTT.

CDR3 bases: TGTGCCAGCAGCTTAGGGGGAGACTATGGCTACACCTTC. Encoded protein: CASSLGGDYGYTF. This chain links TRBV11-2 with TRBJ1-2; D not resolved. Germline CDR1 and CDR2: SGHAT and FQNNGV. The CDR3 consists of 13 residues. With 1 base removed from V and 3 bases from J, the gap between germline ends came to 6 bases.

This chain joins TRBV7-7 and TRBJ2-5, with 8 bases that match TRBD2. The germline V gene encodes CDR1 SSHAT and CDR2 FNYEAQ (reference sequence). The CDR3 contains 14 residues. CDR3 sequence reads: CASGPAGGQETQYF. DNA for the CDR3: TGTGCTAGCGGCCCCGCGGGGGGCCAAGAGACCCAGTACTTC.

This chain joins TRBV7-6 and TRBJ1-1; D uncertain. V was clipped by 11 bases and J by 3 bases, with 19 bases between them. This CDR3 region has 14 residues. Germline loops: CDR1 SGHVS, CDR2 FNYEAQ. The CDR3 region has the DNA TGTGCCGGGTCGCCGACGGGTATTTACACTGAAGCTTTCTTT. Its protein is CAGSPTGIYTEAFF.

The chain uses TRBV5-4 and TRBJ2-2; TRBD1 matches 7 bases. Germline V lookup: CDR1 SGHNT, CDR2 YYREEE (reference sequence). This CDR3 comprises 15 residues. The trim removed 3 bases at V and 0 bases at J, leaving 2 bases unmatched. CDR3 bases: TGTGCCAGCAGCTCCCAGGGGGCGAACACCGGGGAGCTGTTTTTT. This sequence encodes CASSSQGANTGELFF.

The DNA for the CDR3 is TGTGCCAGCAGCGTAGGCGGTAGCAATCAGCCCCAGCATTTT. Translating it yields CASSVGGSNQPQHF. The chain joins TRBV9 to TRBJ1-5; D is uncertain. Per germline, CDR1 SGDLS and CDR2 YYNGEE. This CDR3 has 14 amino acids. Trimming pared 0 bases from V and 0 bases from J, leaving 4 bases between.